The next 21 T cell receptor beta chains were all read from a single sample in a study of cytomegalovirus exposure and HLA in healthy donors. The primer mix had 60 Vbeta and 13 Jbeta primers. Clones were read by immunoSEQ multiplex PCR, and TCRdb kept only the in-frame ones, dropping some. This repertoire shows 120,000 or so clones, approximately 87% found once; its top ten account for about 20%. Sequencing used PBMCs. The source of these receptors is a man younger than 35 in good health and CMV-seropositive.

The CDR3 region has the DNA TGTGCCAGCAGCTCCGGACAGGTTCAAGAGACCCAGTACTTC. This gives the protein CASSSGQVQETQYF. The chain has TRBV7-9 and TRBJ2-5; TRBD1 agrees at 7 bases. Trimming removed 4 bases from V and 2 bases from J; junction bases left unmatched: 4. The CDR3 length is 14 residues. Per germline, CDR1 SEHNR and CDR2 FQNEAQ (reference sequence).

DNA of the CDR3: TGTGCCAGCAGTGAATCCCCCCCACAAGAGACCCAGTACTTC. This sequence encodes CASSESPPQETQYF. The V call is TRBV25-1, the J call TRBJ2-5; D is unclear. This CDR3 is built from 14 residues. The V end lost 1 base, the J end lost 2 bases, and 8 bases lay between the germline ends. CDR1 and CDR2 (germline): MGHDK, SYGVNS.

A note on this clone: The sample contains more than one DNA sequence encoding this CDR3. The chain combines TRBV4-1 with TRBJ2-2; TRBD1 is a possible D gene (5 bases). V was trimmed by 1 base and J by 8 bases, leaving 11 bases between them. CDR3 length: 14 amino acids. The germline gives CDR1 MGHRA, CDR2 YSYEKL. CDR3 in amino acids: CASSQGGRAGELFF. CDR3 coding DNA: TGCGCCAGCAGCCAAGGAGGCAGGGCTGGGGAGCTGTTTTTT.

J is TRBJ2-2 and V is TRBV5-6, with D possibly TRBD1 on 5 matching bases. With 0 bases removed from V and 5 bases from J, the gap between germline ends came to 11 bases. CDR1 is SGHDT and CDR2 is YYEEEE in the germline V gene. The CDR3 runs 15 residues. In nucleotides, the CDR3 is TGTGCCAGCAGCTTGGCAAGGGGTTGGACCGGGGAGCTGTTTTTT. Amino acid sequence: CASSLARGWTGELFF. Full variable domain (rest looked up from reference TRBV5-6 and TRBJ2-2): DAGVTQSPTHLIKTRGQQVTLRCSPKSGHDTVSWYQQALGQGPQFIFQYYEEEERQRGNFPDRFSGHQFPNYSSELNVNALLLGDSALYLCASSLARGWTGELFFGEGSRLTVL.

This chain links TRBV2 with TRBJ2-2; the D gene is possibly TRBD2 (5 bases). V lost 6 bases and J 5 bases, leaving 7 bases between the germline ends. This CDR3 is built from 12 residues. CDR1 is SNHLY, CDR2 FYNNEI, per germline. The DNA of the CDR3 is TGTGCCAGCAGACGGGAAACCGGGGAGCTGTTTTTT. The encoded protein is CASRRETGELFF.

V and J are TRBV27 and TRBJ1-3, with no clear D. The V end lost 2 bases, the J end lost 4 bases, and 9 bases lay between the germline ends. Germline CDR1 and CDR2: MNHEY and SMNVEV (reference sequence). The length of the CDR3 is 14 residues. The CDR3 coding sequence is TGTGCCAGCAGTTTAAGAGGTTCAGGAAACACCATATATTTT. This translates into CASSLRGSGNTIYF.

The chain couples TRBV12-1 to TRBJ2-5; TRBD1 is taken as the D call from the table, unchecked against the DNA. TRBV12-1 is a pseudogene segment. The CDR3 has 13 residues. CDR3 coding DNA: TGTGCCAGCAGCTTTGACAGGGTCGAGACCCAGTACTTC. It codes for CASSFDRVETQYF.

The J gene is TRBJ2-7, the V gene TRBV11-3, with TRBD1 matching over 7 bases. CDR1 is SGHNT and CDR2 is YENEEA in the germline V gene. Trimming at V came to 5 bases and at J to 4 bases, leaving 11 bases not matched to a gene. CDR3 length: 15 amino acids. The CDR3 nucleotides read TGTGCCAGCAGCAATGATACAGGGGATCCTTACGAGCAGTACTTC. It specifies CASSNDTGDPYEQYF.

The V gene is TRBV6-1, the J gene TRBJ2-7, with 14 bases fitting TRBD2. The CDR3 is 15 residues long. Trimming at V came to 6 bases and at J to 2 bases, leaving 3 bases not matched to a gene. The V gene's germline CDR1 is MNHNS and CDR2 SASEGT. The chain's CDR3 is CASRETSGGAYEQYF. The CDR3 DNA is TGTGCCAGCAGAGAGACTAGCGGGGGGGCCTACGAGCAGTACTTC.

This clone has more than one count but fewer than ten. The gene calls are TRBV6-6 and TRBJ1-1; 7 bases match TRBD1. This CDR3 has 14 amino acids. V was pared by 5 bases and J by 4 bases, with 7 bases of the junction left unmatched. The germline V gene encodes CDR1 MNHNY and CDR2 SVGAGI (reference sequence). CDR3 bases: TGTGCCAGCAGTCCGACAGGGCGCGGCACTGAAGCTTTCTTT. Protein: CASSPTGRGTEAFF.

The chain carries TRBV2 and TRBJ1-4, with D uncertain. The germline gives CDR1 SNHLY, CDR2 FYNNEI. The CDR3 consists of 15 residues. The V and J ends lost 3 bases and 7 bases respectively, with 15 bases between them. CDR3 nucleotide sequence: TGTGCCAGCAGTGAGGTAATACCTGGGAGTGAAAAACTGTTTTTT. This codes for CASSEVIPGSEKLFF.

This chain uses TRBV4-1 with TRBJ1-2; 9 positions match TRBD1. With 4 bases clipped from V and 6 bases from J, the junction kept 9 bases outside the gene matches. Germline V gene lookup returns CDR1 MGHRA and CDR2 YSYEKL. The CDR3 contains 15 residues. The CDR3 loop reads CASSLLQGAINGYTF. Written as DNA, the CDR3 is TGCGCCAGCAGCCTATTACAGGGGGCGATTAATGGCTACACCTTC.

The chain combines TRBV2 with TRBJ1-2; no definite D call. The CDR3 sequence is 14 residues long. Germline CDR1 and CDR2: SNHLY and FYNNEI. The V end lost 7 bases, the J end lost 1 base, and 13 bases lay between the germline ends. CDR3 nucleotides: TGTGCCAGCATAAGACGGAGCAGTAACTATGGCTACACCTTC. Amino acids: CASIRRSSNYGYTF.

This clone showed up many times. The chain employs TRBV5-1 and TRBJ2-7; 7 bases are a match to TRBD2. The J segment lost 5 bases and the V segment lost 1 base, leaving 9 bases of the junction unmatched. Germline V lookup: CDR1 SGHRS, CDR2 YFSETQ. The CDR3 is 15 amino acids. This CDR3 reads CASSLMGRGFDEQYF. DNA of the CDR3: TGCGCCAGCAGCTTGATGGGGCGGGGGTTTGACGAGCAGTACTTC.

This sequence joins TRBV5-4 and TRBJ2-1; 10 positions agree with TRBD2. The CDR3 is made up of 15 amino acids. CDR1 is SGHNT, CDR2 YYREEE, per germline (reference sequence). The V gene end was trimmed by 1 base and the J gene end by 9 bases; junction bases not matched to a gene: 7. This CDR3 is CASSLSGGGIVEQFF. Here the CDR3 DNA reads TGTGCCAGCAGCTTGAGCGGGGGGGGTATAGTTGAGCAGTTCTTC.

This rearrangement joins TRBV28 to TRBJ2-2, with D possibly matching TRBD1 (5 bases). Germline lookup yields CDR1 MDHEN and CDR2 SYDVKM. V dropped 3 bases and J dropped 2 bases, with 16 bases sitting between them. The CDR3 runs 17 residues. CDR3 coding DNA: TGTGCCAGCAGTTTCCCTCGGTTAGGGGCTAACACCGGGGAGCTGTTTTTT. The encoded protein is CASSFPRLGANTGELFF.

The chain is built from TRBV6-6 and TRBJ1-1; TRBD1 matches 12 bases. CDR1 is MNHNY, CDR2 SVGAGI, per germline (reference sequence). With V trimmed by 6 bases and J by 4 bases, 6 bases remained unmatched. The CDR3 contains 15 residues. CDR3 coding DNA: TGTGCCAGCAGCCAAGGGACAGGGGGCTTCACTGAAGCTTTCTTT. It codes for CASSQGTGGFTEAFF.

The rearrangement links TRBV5-6 to TRBJ2-3; D gene unclear. CDR3 length equals 13 residues. V lost 3 bases and J 0 bases, leaving 5 bases between the germline ends. The germline CDR1 and CDR2 sequences are SGHDT and YYEEEE. The CDR3 DNA reads as TGTGCCAGCAGCTGGGCTAGCACAGATACGCAGTATTTT. This codes for CASSWASTDTQYF.

The V and J genes are TRBV6-1 and TRBJ2-7; 9 nucleotides align to TRBD1. The CDR3 runs 14 residues. V lost 6 bases and J lost 2; bases outside the gene matches: 5. The V gene's germline CDR1 is MNHNS and CDR2 SASEGT. The CDR3 DNA is TGTGCCAGCAGCGCGGGGACAGGGCCCTACGAGCAGTACTTC. Its protein product is CASSAGTGPYEQYF.

The rearrangement joins TRBV6-1 to TRBJ1-1, with D maybe TRBD1 (6 bases). The CDR3 length is 14 residues. Germline assignment: CDR1 MNHNS and CDR2 SASEGT. Trimming removed 4 bases from V and 0 bases from J, with 9 bases in between. DNA for the CDR3: TGTGCCAGCAGTGGCAGGGGATTGAACACTGAAGCTTTCTTT. This sequence encodes CASSGRGLNTEAFF.

This clone has more than one count but fewer than ten. This chain connects TRBV14 to TRBJ2-5; perhaps TRBD2 as D (6 bases). The V gene lost 5 bases and the J gene lost 3 bases, with 22 bases spanning the gap. The CDR3 length is 17 residues. Germline CDR1 is SGHDN and CDR2 is FVKESK. The CDR3 reads CASSSRPVWGVEETQYF. In DNA, the CDR3 is TGTGCCAGCAGCTCTCGCCCCGTGTGGGGGGTAGAAGAGACCCAGTACTTC.